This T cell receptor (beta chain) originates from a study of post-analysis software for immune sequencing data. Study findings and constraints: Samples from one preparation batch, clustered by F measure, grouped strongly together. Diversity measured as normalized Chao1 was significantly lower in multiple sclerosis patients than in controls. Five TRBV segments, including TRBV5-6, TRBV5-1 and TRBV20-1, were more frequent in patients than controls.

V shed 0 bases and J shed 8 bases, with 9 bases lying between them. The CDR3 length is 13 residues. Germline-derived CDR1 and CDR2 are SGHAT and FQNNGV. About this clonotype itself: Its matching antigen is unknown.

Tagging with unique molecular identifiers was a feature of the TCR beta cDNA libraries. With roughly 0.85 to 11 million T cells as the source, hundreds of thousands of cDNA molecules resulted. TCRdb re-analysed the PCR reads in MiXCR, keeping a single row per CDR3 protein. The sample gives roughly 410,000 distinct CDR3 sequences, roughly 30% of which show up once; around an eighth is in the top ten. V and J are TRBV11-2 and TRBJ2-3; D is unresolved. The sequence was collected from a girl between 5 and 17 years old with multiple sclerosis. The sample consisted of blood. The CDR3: CASSLDLYATQYF. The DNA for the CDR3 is TGTGCCAGCAGCTTAGATTTGTACGCTACGCAGTATTTT.